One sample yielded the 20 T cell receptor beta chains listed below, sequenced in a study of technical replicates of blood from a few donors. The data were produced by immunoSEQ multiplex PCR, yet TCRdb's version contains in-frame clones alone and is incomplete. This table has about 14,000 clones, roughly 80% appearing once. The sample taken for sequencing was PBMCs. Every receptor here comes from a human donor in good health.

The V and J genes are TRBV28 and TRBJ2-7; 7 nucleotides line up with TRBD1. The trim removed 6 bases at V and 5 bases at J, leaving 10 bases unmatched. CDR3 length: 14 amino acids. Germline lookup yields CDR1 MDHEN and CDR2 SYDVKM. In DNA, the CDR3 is TGTGCCAGCAGCAGGACAGGAACCCCCCACGAGCAGTACTTC. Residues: CASSRTGTPHEQYF. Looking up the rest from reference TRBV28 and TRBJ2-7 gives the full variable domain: DVKVTQSSRYLVKRTGEKVFLECVQDMDHENMFWYRQDPGLGLRLIYFSYDVKMKEKGDIPEGYSVSREKKERFSLILESASTNQTSMYLCASSRTGTPHEQYFGPGTRLTVT.

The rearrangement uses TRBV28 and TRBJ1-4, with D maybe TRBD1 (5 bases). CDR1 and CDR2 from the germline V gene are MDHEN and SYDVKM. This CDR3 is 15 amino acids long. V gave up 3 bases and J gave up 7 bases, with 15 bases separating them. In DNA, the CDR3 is TGTGCCAGCAGTTTGGGTGGTGCGGGGGGTGAAAAACTGTTTTTT. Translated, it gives CASSLGGAGGEKLFF.

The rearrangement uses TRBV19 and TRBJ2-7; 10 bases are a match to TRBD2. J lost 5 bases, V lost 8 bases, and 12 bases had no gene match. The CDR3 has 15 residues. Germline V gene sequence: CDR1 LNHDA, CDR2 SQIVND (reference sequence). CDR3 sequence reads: CASSHLASGSHEQYF. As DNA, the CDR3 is TGTGCCAGTTCCCACCTGGCTAGCGGGAGCCACGAGCAGTACTTC.

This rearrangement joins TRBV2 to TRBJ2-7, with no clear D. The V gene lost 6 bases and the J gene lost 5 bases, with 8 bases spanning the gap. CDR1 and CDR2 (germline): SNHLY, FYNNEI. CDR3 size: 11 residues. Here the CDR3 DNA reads TGTGCCAGCAGGGGCTGGGACGAGCAGTACTTC. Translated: CASRGWDEQYF.

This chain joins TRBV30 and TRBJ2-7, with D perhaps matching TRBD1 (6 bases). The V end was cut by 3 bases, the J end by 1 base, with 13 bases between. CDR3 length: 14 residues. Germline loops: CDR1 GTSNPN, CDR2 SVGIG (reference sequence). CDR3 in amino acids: CAWSLGAVSYEQYF. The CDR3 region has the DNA TGTGCCTGGAGCCTGGGGGCGGTGTCCTACGAGCAGTACTTC.

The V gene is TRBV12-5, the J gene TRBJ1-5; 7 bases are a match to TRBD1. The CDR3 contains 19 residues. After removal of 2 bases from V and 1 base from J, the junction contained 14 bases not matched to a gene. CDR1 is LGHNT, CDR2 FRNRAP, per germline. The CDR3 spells CASGLLGGFSVLSNQPQHF. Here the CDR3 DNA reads TGTGCTAGTGGTTTGCTAGGGGGCTTTAGCGTATTGAGCAATCAGCCCCAGCATTTT.

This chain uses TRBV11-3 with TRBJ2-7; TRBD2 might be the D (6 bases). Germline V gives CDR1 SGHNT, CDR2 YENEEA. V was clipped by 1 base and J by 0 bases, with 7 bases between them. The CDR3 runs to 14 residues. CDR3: CASSLGGNSYEQYF. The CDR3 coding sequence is TGTGCCAGCAGCTTAGGCGGGAACTCCTACGAGCAGTACTTC.

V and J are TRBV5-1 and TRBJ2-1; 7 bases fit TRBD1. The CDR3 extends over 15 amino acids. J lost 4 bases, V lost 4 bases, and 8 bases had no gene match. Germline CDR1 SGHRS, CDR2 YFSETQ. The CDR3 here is CASSRIGQVYNEQFF. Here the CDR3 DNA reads TGCGCCAGCAGCCGCATCGGACAGGTTTACAATGAGCAGTTCTTC.

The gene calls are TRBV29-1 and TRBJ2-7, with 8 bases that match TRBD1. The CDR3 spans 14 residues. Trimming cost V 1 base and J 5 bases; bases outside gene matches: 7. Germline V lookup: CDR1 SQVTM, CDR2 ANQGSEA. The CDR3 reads CSVEAPDRDHEQYF. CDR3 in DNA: TGCAGCGTTGAAGCCCCGGACAGGGACCACGAGCAGTACTTC.

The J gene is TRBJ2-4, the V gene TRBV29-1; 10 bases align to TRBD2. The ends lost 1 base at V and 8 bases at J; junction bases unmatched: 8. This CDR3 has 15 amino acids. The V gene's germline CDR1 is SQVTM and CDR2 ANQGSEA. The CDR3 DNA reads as TGCAGCGTTGAAGTACAGTCTAGCGGGAGTTACATTCAGTACTTC. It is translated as CSVEVQSSGSYIQYF.

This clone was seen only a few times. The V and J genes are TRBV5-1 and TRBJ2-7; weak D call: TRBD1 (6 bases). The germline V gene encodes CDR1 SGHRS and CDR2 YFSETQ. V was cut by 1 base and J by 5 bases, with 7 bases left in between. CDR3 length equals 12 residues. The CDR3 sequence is CASSLPGDEQYF. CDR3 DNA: TGCGCCAGCAGCTTGCCAGGGGACGAGCAGTACTTC.

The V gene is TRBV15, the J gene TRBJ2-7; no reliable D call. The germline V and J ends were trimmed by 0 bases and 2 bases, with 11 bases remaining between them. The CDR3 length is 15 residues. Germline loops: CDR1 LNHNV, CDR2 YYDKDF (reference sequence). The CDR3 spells CATSREPAGTYEQYF. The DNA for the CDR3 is TGTGCCACCAGCAGAGAACCGGCAGGTACCTACGAGCAGTACTTC.

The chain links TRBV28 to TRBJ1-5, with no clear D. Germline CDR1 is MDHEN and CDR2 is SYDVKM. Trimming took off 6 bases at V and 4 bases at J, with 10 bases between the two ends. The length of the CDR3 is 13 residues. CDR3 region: CASRVGENQPQHF. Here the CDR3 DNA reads TGTGCCAGCAGGGTCGGGGAAAATCAGCCCCAGCATTTT.

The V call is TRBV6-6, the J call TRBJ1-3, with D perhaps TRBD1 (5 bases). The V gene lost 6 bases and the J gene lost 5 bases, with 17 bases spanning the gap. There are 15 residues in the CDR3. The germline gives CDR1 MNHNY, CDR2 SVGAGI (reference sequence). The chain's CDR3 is CASSPGGGVRNTIYF. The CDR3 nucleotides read TGTGCCAGCAGCCCGGGGGGGGGAGTGAGAAACACCATATATTTT.

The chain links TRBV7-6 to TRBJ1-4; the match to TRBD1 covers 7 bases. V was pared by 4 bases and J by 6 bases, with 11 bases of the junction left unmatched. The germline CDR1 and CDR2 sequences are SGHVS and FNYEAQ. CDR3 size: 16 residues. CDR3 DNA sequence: TGTGCCAGCAGCTCTAGTAACGGACAGGAACATGAAAAACTGTTTTTT. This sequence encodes CASSSSNGQEHEKLFF.

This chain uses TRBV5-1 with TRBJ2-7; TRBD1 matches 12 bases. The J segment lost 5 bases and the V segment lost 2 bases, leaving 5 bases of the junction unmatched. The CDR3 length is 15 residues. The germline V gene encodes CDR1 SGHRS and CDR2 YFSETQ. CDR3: CASSLGGTGGNEQYF. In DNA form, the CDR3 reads TGCGCCAGCAGCTTAGGGGGGACAGGGGGCAACGAGCAGTACTTC. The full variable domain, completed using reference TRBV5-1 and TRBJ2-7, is KAGVTQTPRYLIKTRGQQVTLSCSPISGHRSVSWYQQTPGQGLQFLFEYFSETQRNKGNFPGRFSGRQFSNSRSEMNVSTLELGDSALYLCASSLGGTGGNEQYFGPGTRLTVT.

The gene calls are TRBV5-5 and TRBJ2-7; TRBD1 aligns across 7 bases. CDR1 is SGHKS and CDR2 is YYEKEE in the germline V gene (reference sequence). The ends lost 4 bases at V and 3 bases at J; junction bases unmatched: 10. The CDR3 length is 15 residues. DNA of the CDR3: TGTGCCAGCAGCGGGAGACAGGGCAGAGACTACGAGCAGTACTTC. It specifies CASSGRQGRDYEQYF.

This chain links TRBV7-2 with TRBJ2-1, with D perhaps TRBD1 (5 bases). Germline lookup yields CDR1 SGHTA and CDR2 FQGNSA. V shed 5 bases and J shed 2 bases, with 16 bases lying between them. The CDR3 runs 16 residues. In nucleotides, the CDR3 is TGTGCCAGCAGCCCCAGGGCTGGACCTACCTACAATGAGCAGTTCTTC. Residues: CASSPRAGPTYNEQFF.

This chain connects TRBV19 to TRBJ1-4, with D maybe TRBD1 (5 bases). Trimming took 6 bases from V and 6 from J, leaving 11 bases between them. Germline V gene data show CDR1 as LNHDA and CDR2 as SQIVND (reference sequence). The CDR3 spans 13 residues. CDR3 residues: CASRGVLDEKLFF. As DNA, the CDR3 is TGTGCCAGTAGAGGGGTGTTGGATGAAAAACTGTTTTTT.

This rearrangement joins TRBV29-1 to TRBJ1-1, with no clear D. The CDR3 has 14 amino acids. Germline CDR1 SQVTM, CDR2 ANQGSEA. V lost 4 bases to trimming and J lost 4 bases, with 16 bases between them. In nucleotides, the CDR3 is TGCAGCGTTGGAGGTTCCACACCGAGCACTGAAGCTTTCTTT. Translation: CSVGGSTPSTEAFF. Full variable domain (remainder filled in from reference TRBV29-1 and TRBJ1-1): SAVISQKPSRDICQRGTSLTIQCQVDSQVTMMFWYRQQPGQSLTLIATANQGSEATYESGFVIDKFPISRPNLTFSTLTVSNMSPEDSSIYLCSVGGSTPSTEAFFGQGTRLTVV.